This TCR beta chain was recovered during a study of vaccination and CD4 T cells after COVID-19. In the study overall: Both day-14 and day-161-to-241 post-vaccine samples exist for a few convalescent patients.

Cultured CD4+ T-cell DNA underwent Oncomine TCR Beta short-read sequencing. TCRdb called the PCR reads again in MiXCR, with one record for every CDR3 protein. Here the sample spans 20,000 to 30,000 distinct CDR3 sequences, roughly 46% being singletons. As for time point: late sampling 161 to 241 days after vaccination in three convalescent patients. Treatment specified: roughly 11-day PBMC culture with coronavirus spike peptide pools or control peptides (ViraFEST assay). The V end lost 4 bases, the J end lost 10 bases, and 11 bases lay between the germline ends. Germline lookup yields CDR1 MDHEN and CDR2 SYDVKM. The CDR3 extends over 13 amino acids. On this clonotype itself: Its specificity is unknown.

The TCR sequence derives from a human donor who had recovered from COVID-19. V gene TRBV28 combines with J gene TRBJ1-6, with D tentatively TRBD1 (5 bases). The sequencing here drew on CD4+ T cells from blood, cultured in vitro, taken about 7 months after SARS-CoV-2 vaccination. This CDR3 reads CASSYEGWSPLHF. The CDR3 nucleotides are TGTGCCAGCAGTTATGAGGGGTGGTCACCCCTCCACTTT.